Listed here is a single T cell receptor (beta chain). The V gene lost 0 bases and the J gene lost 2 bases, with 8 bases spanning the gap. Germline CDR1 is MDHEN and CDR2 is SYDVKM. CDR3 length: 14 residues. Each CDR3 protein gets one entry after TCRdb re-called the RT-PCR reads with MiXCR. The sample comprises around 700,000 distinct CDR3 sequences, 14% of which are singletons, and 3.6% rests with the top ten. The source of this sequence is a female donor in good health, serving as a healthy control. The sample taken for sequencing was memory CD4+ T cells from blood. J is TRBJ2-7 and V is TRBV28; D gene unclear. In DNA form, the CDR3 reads TGTGCCAGCAGTTTATGGGGCTATACCTACGAGCAGTACTTC. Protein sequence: CASSLWGYTYEQYF.